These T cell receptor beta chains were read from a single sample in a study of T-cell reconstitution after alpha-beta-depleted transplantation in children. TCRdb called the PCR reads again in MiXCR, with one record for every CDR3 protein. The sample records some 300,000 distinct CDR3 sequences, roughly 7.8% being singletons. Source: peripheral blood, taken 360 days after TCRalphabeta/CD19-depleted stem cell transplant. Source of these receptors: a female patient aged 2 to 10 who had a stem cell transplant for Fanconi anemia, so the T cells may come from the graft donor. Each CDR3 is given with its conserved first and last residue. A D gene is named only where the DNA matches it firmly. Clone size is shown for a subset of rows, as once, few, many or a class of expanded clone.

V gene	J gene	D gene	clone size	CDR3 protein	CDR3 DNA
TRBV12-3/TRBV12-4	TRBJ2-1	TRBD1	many	CASSYLDRGNEQFF	TGTGCCAGCAGTTACTTGGACAGGGGCAATGAGCAGTTCTTC
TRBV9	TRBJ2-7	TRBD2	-	CASSPGTSGSDYEQYF	TGTGCCAGCAGCCCCGGGACTAGCGGGTCCGACTACGAGCAGTACTTC
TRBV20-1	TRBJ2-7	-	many	CSASYRRGYEQYF	TGCAGTGCTAGTTACCGCAGGGGCTACGAGCAGTACTTC
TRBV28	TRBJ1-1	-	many	CASSPSGAEAFF	TGTGCCAGCAGTCCGTCGGGAGCTGAAGCTTTCTTT
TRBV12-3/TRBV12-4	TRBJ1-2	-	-	CASSHSATANYGYTF	TGTGCCAGCAGTCACTCAGCGACGGCTAACTATGGCTACACCTTC
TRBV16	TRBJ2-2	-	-	CASSPVGARTNTGELFF	TGTGCCAGCAGCCCCGTAGGGGCACGAACGAACACCGGGGAGCTGTTTTTT
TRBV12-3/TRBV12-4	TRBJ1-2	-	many	CASSFRTSYGYTF	TGTGCCAGCAGTTTCCGGACATCTTATGGCTACACCTTC
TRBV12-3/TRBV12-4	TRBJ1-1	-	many	CASSYDTEAFF	TGTGCCAGCAGTTACGACACTGAAGCTTTCTTT
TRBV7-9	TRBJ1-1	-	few	CASSFDIRTEAFF	TGTGCCAGCAGCTTCGACATTCGGACTGAAGCTTTCTTT
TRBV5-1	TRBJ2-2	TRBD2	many	CASSFGLAGNTGELFF	TGTGCCAGCAGTTTCGGGCTAGCGGGGAACACCGGGGAGCTGTTTTTT
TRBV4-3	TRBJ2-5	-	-	CASSQGYYLQETQYF	TGCGCCAGCAGCCAAGGGTATTATCTACAAGAGACCCAGTACTTC
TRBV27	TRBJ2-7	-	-	CASSLVGRVGGYEQYF	TGTGCCAGCAGTTTGGTGGGGCGAGTAGGTGGCTACGAGCAGTACTTC
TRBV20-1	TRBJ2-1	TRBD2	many	CSASLAGDSYNEQFF	TGCAGTGCTAGTCTAGCGGGGGACTCCTACAATGAGCAGTTCTTC
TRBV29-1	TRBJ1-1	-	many	CSVEDRRGTEAFF	TGCAGCGTCGAAGACAGGCGGGGAACTGAAGCTTTCTTT
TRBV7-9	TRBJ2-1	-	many	CASRKDRNEQFF	TGTGCCAGCAGAAAGGACAGAAATGAGCAGTTCTTC
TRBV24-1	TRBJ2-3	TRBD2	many	CATSDSLQAGITDTQYF	TGTGCCACCAGTGATTCATTGCAAGCGGGGATCACAGATACGCAGTATTTT
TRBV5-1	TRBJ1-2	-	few	CASSLTGTHGYTF	TGCGCCAGCAGCTTGACGGGGACCCACGGCTACACCTTC
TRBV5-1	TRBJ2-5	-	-	CASSRDGEKETQYF	TGCGCCAGCAGCCGGGACGGAGAGAAAGAGACCCAGTACTTC
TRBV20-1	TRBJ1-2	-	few	CSGTGVSIYGYTF	TGCAGTGGTACGGGGGTCAGCATTTATGGCTACACCTTC
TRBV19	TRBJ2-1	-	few	CASARGNEQFF	TGTGCCAGCGCTAGGGGGAATGAGCAGTTCTTC
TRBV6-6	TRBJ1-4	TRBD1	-	CTIRHRGGQESATNEKLFF	TGTACCATCAGACACCGAGGGGGACAGGAGAGCGCAACTAATGAAAAACTGTTTTTT
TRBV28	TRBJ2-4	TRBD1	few	CASSFVMGQGAKNIQYF	TGTGCCAGCAGCTTTGTAATGGGACAGGGGGCCAAAAACATTCAGTACTTC
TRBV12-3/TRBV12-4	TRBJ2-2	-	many	CASSLLGGRELFF	TGTGCCAGCAGTTTGCTGGGGGGCAGGGAGCTGTTTTTT
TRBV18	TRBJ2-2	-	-	CASSLTSFSGELFF	TGTGCCAGCTCACTAACTAGCTTCTCCGGGGAGCTGTTTTTT
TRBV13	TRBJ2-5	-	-	CASSPAVVGVETQYF	TGTGCCAGCAGCCCCGCCGTGGTGGGGGTGGAAACCCAGTACTTC
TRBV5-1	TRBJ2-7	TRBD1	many	CASSLQPTGGSYEQYF	TGCGCCAGCAGCTTGCAACCGACAGGGGGCTCCTACGAGCAGTACTTC
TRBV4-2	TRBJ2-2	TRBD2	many	CASSQDRAQRGPHTGELFF	TGTGCCAGCAGCCAAGATCGTGCCCAGCGGGGGCCGCACACCGGGGAGCTGTTTTTT
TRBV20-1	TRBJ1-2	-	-	CSARDTADYGYTF	TGCAGTGCTAGAGATACGGCAGATTATGGCTACACCTTC
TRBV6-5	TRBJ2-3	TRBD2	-	CASSSSGLAGGFTDTQYF	TGTGCCAGCAGTTCCTCGGGACTAGCGGGAGGTTTCACAGATACGCAGTATTTT
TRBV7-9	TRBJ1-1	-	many	CASSFRAYTEAFF	TGTGCCAGCAGCTTCAGGGCCTACACTGAAGCTTTCTTT
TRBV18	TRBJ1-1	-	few	CASSPLSGRAPNPDTEAFF	TGTGCCAGCTCACCACTCAGTGGAAGGGCCCCCAATCCAGACACTGAAGCTTTCTTT
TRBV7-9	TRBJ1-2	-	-	CASSLVGGPPGGYTF	TGTGCCAGCAGCTTAGTGGGGGGGCCCCCCGGTGGCTACACCTTC
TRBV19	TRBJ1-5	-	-	CASSVQGKSNQPQHF	TGTGCCAGTAGTGTCCAGGGGAAGAGCAATCAGCCCCAGCATTTT
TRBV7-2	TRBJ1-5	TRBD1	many	CASSPWDSGRNQPQHF	TGTGCCAGCAGCCCTTGGGACAGCGGACGCAATCAGCCCCAGCATTTT
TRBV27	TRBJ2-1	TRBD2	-	CASGIGTSGAYNEQFF	TGTGCCAGCGGCATTGGGACTAGCGGGGCCTACAATGAGCAGTTCTTC
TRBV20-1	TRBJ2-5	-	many	CSARDPGQETQYF	TGCAGTGCTAGAGATCCGGGACAAGAGACCCAGTACTTC
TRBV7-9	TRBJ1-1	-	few	CASSPGGSQVSAFF	TGTGCCAGCTCCCCTGGGGGATCGCAGGTTTCAGCTTTCTTT
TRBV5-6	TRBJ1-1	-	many	CASWGIDWNTEAFF	TGTGCCAGTTGGGGGATTGACTGGAACACTGAAGCTTTCTTT
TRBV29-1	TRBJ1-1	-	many	CSVCPGNTEAFF	TGCAGCGTCTGCCCAGGGAACACTGAAGCTTTCTTT
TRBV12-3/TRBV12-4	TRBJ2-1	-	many	CASSLSGLAVPRDNNEQFF	TGTGCCAGCAGTTTATCGGGGCTAGCTGTGCCCCGAGACAACAATGAGCAGTTCTTC
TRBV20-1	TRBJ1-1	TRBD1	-	CSARSFWDSSSGTEAFF	TGCAGTGCTAGAAGTTTCTGGGACAGCAGTTCGGGCACTGAAGCTTTCTTT
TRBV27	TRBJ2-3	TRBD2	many	CASSLLGLAGGGTDTQYF	TGTGCCAGCAGTTTATTGGGACTAGCGGGAGGCGGCACAGATACGCAGTATTTT